This TCR beta chain came from a study of blood T cell repertoires in COVID-19. For the study at large: COVID-19 samples collected from the United States, Italy and Spain covered acute and convalescent phases. The analysed material was cDNA or gDNA that came from T cells, B-cell-depleted T cells, or PBMCs.

Repertoires were generated with immunoSEQ multiplex PCR, while TCRdb's copy carries only in-frame clones and drops some. Here the sample spans over 200,000 clones, about 89% being singletons. Individuals drawn from 24 US areas were about 18 to 95 years old. Cohort assignment relied on participant-reported clinical history. The germline gives CDR1 SGDLS, CDR2 YYNGEE. The CDR3 is 16 residues long. Trimming cost V 0 bases and J 4 bases; bases outside gene matches: 3. The sequenced material came from PBMCs or T cells enriched from blood (not recorded which). The origin of this receptor is a man aged 35 to 55 who had recovered from COVID-19. The chain couples TRBV9 to TRBJ2-5; 13 bases are shared with TRBD2. CDR3 nucleotides: TGTGCCAGCAGCGTAGGGACTAGCGGGAGTCCAGAGACCCAGTACTTC. This translates into CASSVGTSGSPETQYF.